This T cell receptor (beta chain) was identified during a study of cytomegalovirus exposure and HLA in healthy donors. Points on this clone: Its antigen is unidentified.

Vbeta (60) and Jbeta (13) primers were used in the PCR. Per the original methods: In a later analysis, some 11 million of approximately 86 million unique beta chains occurred in at least two donors. TCRdb keeps only in-frame clones here, not all; method: immunoSEQ multiplex PCR. V and J calls and clone size are those listed in that table; D and trimming were worked out from the DNA. Here the sample spans fewer than 200,000 clones, around 83% being singletons. Study observations and caveats: One variant, a missense change in DCLRE1C, was linked in a later analysis to TCR beta V- and J-gene trimming. The availability of immune exposure information extended only to CMV serostatus.

The CDR3 consists of 16 residues. Looked up from germline, CDR1 is SGDLS and CDR2 is YYNGEE. With 4 bases clipped from V and 10 bases from J, the junction kept 16 bases outside the gene matches. This clonotype originated in a girl aged 2 to 9 in good health and CMV-seropositive. This chain uses TRBV9 with TRBJ2-1; 8 bases are a match to TRBD2. The source material was PBMCs. CDR3 region: CASSRRGGALAEEQFF. DNA for the CDR3: TGTGCCAGCAGCCGCCGGGGGGGGGCCCTCGCGGAAGAGCAGTTCTTC. Together with reference TRBV9 and TRBJ2-1, the CDR3 gives the full variable domain: DSGVTQTPKHLITATGQRVTLRCSPRSGDLSVYWYQQSLDQGLQFLIQYYNGEERAKGNILERFSAQQFPDLHSELNLSSLELGDSALYFCASSRRGGALAEEQFFGPGTRLTVL.